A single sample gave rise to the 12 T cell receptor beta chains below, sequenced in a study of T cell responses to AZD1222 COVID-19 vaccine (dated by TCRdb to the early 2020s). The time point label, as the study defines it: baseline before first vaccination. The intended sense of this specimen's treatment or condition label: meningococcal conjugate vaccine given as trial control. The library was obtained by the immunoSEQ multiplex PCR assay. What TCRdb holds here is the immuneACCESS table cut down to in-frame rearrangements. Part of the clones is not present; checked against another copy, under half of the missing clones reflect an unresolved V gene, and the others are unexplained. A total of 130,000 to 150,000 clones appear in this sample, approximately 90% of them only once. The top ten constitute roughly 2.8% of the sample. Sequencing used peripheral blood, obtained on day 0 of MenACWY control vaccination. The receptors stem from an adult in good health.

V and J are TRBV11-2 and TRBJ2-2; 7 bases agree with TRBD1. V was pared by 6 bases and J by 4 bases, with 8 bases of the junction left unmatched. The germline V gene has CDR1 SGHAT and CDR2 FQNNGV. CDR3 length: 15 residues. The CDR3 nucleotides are TGTGCCAGCAGATTGACAGGGTTGATCACCGGGGAGCTGTTTTTT. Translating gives CASRLTGLITGELFF. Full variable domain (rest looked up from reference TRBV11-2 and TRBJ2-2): EAGVAQSPRYKIIEKRQSVAFWCNPISGHATLYWYQQILGQGPKLLIQFQNNGVVDDSQLPKDRFSAERLKGVDSTLKIQPAKLEDSAVYLCASRLTGLITGELFFGEGSRLTVL.

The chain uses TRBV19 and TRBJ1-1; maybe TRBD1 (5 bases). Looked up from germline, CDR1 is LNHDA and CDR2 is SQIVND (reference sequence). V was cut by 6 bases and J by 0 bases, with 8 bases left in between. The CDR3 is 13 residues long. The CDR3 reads CASSDRLNTEAFF. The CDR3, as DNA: TGTGCCAGTAGCGACAGATTGAACACTGAAGCTTTCTTT.

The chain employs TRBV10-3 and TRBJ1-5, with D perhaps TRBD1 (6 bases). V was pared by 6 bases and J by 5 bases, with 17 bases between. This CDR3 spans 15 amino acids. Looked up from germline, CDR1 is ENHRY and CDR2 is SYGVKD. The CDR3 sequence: CAISRVGGADQPQHF. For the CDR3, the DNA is TGTGCCATCAGCCGGGTCGGGGGGGCGGATCAGCCCCAGCATTTT.

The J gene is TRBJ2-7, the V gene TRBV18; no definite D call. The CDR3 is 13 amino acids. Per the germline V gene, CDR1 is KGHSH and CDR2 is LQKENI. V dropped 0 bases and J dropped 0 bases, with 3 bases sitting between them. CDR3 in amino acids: CASSPPGSYEQYF. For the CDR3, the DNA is TGTGCCAGCTCACCACCGGGCTCCTACGAGCAGTACTTC.

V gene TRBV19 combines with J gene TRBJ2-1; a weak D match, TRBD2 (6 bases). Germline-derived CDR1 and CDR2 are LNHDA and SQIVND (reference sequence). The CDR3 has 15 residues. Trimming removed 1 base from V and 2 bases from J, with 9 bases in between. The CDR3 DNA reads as TGTGCCAGTAGTATAGGCGGGGAACCCTACAATGAGCAGTTCTTC. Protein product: CASSIGGEPYNEQFF.

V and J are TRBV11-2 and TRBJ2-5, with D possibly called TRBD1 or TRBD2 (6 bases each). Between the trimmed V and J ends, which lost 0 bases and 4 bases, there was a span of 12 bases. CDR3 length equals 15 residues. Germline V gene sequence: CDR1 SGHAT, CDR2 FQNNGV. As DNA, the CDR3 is TGTGCCAGCAGCTTAGATAGGGGGGCGAGAGAGACCCAGTACTTC. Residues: CASSLDRGARETQYF.

The CDR3 DNA reads as TGTGCCAGCAGCGGGCCCAGCGCGGGAGGCACAGATACGCAGTATTTT. Encoded protein: CASSGPSAGGTDTQYF. The chain carries TRBV9 and TRBJ2-3; 7 positions match TRBD2. The CDR3 totals 16 residues. Trimming cost V 3 bases and J 1 base; bases outside gene matches: 8. Germline V gives CDR1 SGDLS, CDR2 YYNGEE.

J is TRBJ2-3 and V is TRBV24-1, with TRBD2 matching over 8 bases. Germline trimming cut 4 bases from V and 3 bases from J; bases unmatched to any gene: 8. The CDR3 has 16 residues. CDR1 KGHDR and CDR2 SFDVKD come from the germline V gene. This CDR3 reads CATSDRLAWRTDTQYF. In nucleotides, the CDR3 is TGTGCCACCAGTGACAGACTAGCGTGGAGGACAGATACGCAGTATTTT.

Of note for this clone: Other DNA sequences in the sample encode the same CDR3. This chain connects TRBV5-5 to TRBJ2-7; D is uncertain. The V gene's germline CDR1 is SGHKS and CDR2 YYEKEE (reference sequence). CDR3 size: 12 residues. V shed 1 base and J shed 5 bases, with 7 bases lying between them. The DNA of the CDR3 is TGTGCCAGCAGCTTGTTGGGTGACGAGCAGTACTTC. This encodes CASSLLGDEQYF.

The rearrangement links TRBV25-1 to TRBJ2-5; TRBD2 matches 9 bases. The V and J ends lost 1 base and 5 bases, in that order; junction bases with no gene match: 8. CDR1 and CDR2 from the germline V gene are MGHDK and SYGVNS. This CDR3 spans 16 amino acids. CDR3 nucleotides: TGTGCCAGCAGTGAATCAGGCGGGAGGGCCCGGGAGACCCAGTACTTC. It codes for CASSESGGRARETQYF.

For the CDR3, the DNA is TGTGCCAGCAGCTTGGAGATGAACACTGAAGCTTTCTTT. This encodes CASSLEMNTEAFF. The rearrangement links TRBV7-3 to TRBJ1-1; no clear D. Trimming shortened V by 3 bases and J by 0 bases, and 5 bases separated the two germline ends. The germline V gene encodes CDR1 SGHTA and CDR2 FQGTGA. The CDR3 extends over 13 amino acids.

CDR3 nucleotides: TGCGCCAGCAGCTCCGGTAGCGCCAACGTCCTGACTTTC. Translated, it gives CASSSGSANVLTF. The V call is TRBV5-1, the J call TRBJ2-6, with no clear D. V dropped 3 bases and J dropped 7 bases, with 8 bases sitting between them. Germline V gene lookup returns CDR1 SGHRS and CDR2 YFSETQ. The CDR3 spans 13 residues.